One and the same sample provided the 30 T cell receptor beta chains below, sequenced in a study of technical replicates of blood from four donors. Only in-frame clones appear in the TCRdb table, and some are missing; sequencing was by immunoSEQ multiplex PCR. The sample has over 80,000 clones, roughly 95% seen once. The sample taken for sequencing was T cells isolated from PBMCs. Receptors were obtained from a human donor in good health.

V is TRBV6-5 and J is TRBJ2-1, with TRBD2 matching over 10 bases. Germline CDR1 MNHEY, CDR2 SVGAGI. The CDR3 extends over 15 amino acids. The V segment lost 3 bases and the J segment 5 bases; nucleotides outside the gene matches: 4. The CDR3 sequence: CASSYLTSGDNEQFF. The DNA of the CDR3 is TGTGCCAGCAGTTATCTTACTAGCGGGGACAATGAGCAGTTCTTC.

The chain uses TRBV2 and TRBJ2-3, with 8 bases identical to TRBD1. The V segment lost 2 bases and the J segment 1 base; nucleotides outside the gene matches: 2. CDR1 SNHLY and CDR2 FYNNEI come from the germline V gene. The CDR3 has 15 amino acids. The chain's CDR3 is CASSETGQGTDTQYF. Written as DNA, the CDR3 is TGTGCCAGCAGTGAAACGGGACAGGGCACAGATACGCAGTATTTT.

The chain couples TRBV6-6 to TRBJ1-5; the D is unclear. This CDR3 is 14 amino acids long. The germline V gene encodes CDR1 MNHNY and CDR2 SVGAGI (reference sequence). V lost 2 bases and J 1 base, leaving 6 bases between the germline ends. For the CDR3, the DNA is TGTGCCAGCAGTTACCCTAGGAGCAATCAGCCCCAGCATTTT. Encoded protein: CASSYPRSNQPQHF.

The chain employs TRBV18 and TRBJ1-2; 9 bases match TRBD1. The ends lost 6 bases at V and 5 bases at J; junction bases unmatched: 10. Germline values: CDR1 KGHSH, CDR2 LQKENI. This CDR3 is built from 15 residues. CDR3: CASSRRDREPYGYTF. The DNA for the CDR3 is TGTGCCAGCTCGCGGAGGGACAGGGAACCGTATGGCTACACCTTC.

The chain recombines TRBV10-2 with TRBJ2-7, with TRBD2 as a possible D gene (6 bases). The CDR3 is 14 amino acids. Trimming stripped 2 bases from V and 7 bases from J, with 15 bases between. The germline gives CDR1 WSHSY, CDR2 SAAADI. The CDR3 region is CASSERRGVWEQYF. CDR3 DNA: TGCGCCAGCAGTGAGCGGAGGGGAGTATGGGAGCAGTACTTC.

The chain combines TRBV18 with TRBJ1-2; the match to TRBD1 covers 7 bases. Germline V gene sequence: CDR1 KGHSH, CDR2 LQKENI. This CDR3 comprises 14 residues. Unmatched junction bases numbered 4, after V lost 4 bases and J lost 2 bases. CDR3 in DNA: TGTGCCAGCTCACTCGGGACAGAAAACTATGGCTACACCTTC. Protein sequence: CASSLGTENYGYTF.

CDR3 sequence reads: CASSVLDSSYTF. Here the CDR3 DNA reads TGTGCCAGCAGCGTACTCGACAGCAGCTACACCTTC. The V call is TRBV9, the J call TRBJ1-2, with D possibly being TRBD1 (5 bases). V lost 1 base and J 9 bases, leaving 10 bases between the germline ends. The CDR3 has 12 amino acids. CDR1 SGDLS and CDR2 YYNGEE come from the germline V gene.

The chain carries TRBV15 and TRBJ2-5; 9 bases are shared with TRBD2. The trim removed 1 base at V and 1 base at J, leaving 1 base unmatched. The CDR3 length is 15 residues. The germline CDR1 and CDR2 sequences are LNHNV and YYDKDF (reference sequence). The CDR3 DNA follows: TGTGCCACCAGCAGAGGGCGGGAGGGCCAAGAGACCCAGTACTTC. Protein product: CATSRGREGQETQYF.

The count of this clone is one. CDR3 nucleotide sequence: TGTGCCAGCAGCGTAGGGCGGGTTGCAGATACGCAGTATTTT. Translating gives CASSVGRVADTQYF. This chain uses TRBV9 with TRBJ2-3; a possible D gene is TRBD2 (5 bases). Per the germline V gene, CDR1 is SGDLS and CDR2 is YYNGEE. V gave up 0 bases and J gave up 4 bases, with 9 bases separating them. CDR3 length: 14 residues.

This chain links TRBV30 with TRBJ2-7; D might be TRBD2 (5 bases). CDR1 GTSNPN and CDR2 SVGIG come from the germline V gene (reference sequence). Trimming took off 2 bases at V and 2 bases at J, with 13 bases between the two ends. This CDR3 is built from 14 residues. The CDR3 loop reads CAWSSGVSTYEQYF. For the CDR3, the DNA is TGTGCCTGGAGTTCCGGGGTATCGACCTACGAGCAGTACTTC.

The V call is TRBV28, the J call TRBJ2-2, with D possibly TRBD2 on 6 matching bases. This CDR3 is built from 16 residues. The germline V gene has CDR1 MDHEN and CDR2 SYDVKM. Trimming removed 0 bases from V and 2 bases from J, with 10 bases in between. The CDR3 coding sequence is TGTGCCAGCAGTTTATGGCCCGGGACTAACACCGGGGAGCTGTTTTTT. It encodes CASSLWPGTNTGELFF.

Here the CDR3 reads CAWSVPRPRQETQYF. The CDR3 region has the DNA TGTGCCTGGAGTGTACCGCGACCCAGGCAGGAGACCCAGTACTTC. V gene TRBV30 combines with J gene TRBJ2-5; D is undetermined. This CDR3 is 15 amino acids long. Trimming removed 0 bases from V and 5 bases from J, with 16 bases in between. CDR1 and CDR2 (germline): GTSNPN, SVGIG (reference sequence).

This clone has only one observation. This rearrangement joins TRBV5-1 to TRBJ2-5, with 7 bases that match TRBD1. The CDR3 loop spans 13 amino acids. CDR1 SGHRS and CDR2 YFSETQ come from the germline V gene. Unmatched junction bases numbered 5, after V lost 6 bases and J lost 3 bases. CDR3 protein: CASTYDREETQYF. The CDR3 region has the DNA TGCGCCAGCACCTATGACAGGGAAGAGACCCAGTACTTC.

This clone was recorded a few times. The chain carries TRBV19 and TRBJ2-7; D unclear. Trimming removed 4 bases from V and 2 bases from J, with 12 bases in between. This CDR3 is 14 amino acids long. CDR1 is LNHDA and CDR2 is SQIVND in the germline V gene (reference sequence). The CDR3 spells CASSTPGNTYEQYF. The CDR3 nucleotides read TGTGCCAGTAGTACCCCAGGAAACACCTACGAGCAGTACTTC.

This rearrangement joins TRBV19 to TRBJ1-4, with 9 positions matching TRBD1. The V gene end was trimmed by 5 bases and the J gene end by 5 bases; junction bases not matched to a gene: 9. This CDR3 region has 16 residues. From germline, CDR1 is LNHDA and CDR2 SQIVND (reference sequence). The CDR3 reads CASSSAGTGLNEKLFF. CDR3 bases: TGTGCCAGTAGTTCTGCCGGGACAGGGTTAAATGAAAAACTGTTTTTT.

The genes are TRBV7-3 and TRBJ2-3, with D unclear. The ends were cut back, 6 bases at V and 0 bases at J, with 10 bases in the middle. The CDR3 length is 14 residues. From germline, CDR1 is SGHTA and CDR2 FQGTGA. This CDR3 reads CASSPTLSTDTQYF. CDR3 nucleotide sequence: TGTGCCAGCAGTCCGACACTTAGCACAGATACGCAGTATTTT.

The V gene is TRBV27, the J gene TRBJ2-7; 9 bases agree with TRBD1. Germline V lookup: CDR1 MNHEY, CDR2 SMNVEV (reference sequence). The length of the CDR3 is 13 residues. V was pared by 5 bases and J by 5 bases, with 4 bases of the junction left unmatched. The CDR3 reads CASSRTGANEQYF. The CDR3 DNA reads TGTGCCAGCAGTCGGACAGGGGCGAACGAGCAGTACTTC.

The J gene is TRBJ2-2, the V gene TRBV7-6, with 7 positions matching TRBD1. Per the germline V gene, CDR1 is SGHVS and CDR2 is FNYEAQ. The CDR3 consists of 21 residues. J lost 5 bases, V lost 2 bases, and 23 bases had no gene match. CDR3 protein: CASSLYDYWGQPSIETGELFF. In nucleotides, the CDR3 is TGTGCCAGCAGCTTATACGATTACTGGGGACAGCCCAGTATCGAAACCGGGGAGCTGTTTTTT.

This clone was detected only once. CDR3 bases: TGTGCCAGTAGTATAAACAGGGACGGAGTCGGGGAGCTGTTTTTT. Its protein product is CASSINRDGVGELFF. The chain couples TRBV19 to TRBJ2-2; D is possibly TRBD1 (6 bases). Germline V gene data show CDR1 as LNHDA and CDR2 as SQIVND (reference sequence). With 2 bases removed from V and 7 bases from J, the gap between germline ends came to 14 bases. The CDR3 runs 15 residues. Combining the CDR3 with reference TRBV19 and TRBJ2-2 gives the whole variable domain DGGITQSPKYLFRKEGQNVTLSCEQNLNHDAMYWYRQDPGQGLRLIYYSQIVNDFQKGDIAEGYSVSREKKESFPLTVTSAQKNPTAFYLCASSINRDGVGELFFGEGSRLTVL.

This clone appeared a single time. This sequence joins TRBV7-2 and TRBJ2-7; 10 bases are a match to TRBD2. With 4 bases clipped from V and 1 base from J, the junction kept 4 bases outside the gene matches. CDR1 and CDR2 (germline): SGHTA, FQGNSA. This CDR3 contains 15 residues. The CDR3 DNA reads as TGTGCCAGCAGCTCACTAGCGGGGCTTTCCTACGAGCAGTACTTC. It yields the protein CASSSLAGLSYEQYF.

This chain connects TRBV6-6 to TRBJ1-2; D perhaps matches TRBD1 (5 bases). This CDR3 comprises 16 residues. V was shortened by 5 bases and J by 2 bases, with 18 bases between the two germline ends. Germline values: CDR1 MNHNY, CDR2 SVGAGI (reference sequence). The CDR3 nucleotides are TGTGCCAGCAGTGTTCCCGGGACTTACGCAAACTATGGCTACACCTTC. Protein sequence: CASSVPGTYANYGYTF.

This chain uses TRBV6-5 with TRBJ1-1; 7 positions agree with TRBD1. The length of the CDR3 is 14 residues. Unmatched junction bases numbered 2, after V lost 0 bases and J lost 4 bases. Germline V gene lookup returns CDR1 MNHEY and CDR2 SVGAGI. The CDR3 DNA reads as TGTGCCAGCAGTTACTCGTCAGGGGGCACTGAAGCTTTCTTT. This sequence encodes CASSYSSGGTEAFF.

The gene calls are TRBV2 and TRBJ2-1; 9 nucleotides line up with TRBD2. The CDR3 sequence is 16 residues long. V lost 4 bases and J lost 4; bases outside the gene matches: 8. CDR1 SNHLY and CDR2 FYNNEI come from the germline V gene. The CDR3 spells CASSGGTSRKYNEQFF. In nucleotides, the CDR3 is TGTGCCAGCAGTGGCGGGACTAGCCGTAAATACAATGAGCAGTTCTTC.

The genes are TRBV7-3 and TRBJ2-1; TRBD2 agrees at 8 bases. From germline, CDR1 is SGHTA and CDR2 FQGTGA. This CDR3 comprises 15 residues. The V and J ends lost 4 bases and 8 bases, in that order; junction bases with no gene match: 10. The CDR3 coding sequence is TGTGCCAGCAGCTCGCGGGGTAGCGGGATCGATGAGCAGTTCTTC. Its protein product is CASSSRGSGIDEQFF.

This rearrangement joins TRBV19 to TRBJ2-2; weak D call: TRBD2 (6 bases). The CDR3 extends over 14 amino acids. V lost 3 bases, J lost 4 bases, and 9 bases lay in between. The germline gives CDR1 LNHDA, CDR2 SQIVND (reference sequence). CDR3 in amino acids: CASSIGGLTGELFF. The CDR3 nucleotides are TGTGCCAGTAGTATTGGGGGACTCACCGGGGAGCTGTTTTTT.

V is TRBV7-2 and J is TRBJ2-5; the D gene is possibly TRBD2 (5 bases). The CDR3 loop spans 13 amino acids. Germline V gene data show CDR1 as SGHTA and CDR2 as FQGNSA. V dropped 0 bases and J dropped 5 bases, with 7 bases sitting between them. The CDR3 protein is CASSLAGAETQYF. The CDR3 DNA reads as TGTGCCAGCAGCTTAGCGGGAGCCGAGACCCAGTACTTC.

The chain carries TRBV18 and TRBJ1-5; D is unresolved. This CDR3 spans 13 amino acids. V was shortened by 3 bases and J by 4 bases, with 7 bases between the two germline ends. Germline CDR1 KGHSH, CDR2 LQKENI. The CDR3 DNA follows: TGTGCCAGCTCACCTCAGAGGAATCAGCCCCAGCATTTT. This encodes CASSPQRNQPQHF. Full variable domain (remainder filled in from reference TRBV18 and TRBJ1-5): NAGVMQNPRHLVRRRGQEARLRCSPMKGHSHVYWYRQLPEEGLKFMVYLQKENIIDESGMPKERFSAEFPKEGPSILRIQQVVRGDSAAYFCASSPQRNQPQHFGDGTRLSIL.

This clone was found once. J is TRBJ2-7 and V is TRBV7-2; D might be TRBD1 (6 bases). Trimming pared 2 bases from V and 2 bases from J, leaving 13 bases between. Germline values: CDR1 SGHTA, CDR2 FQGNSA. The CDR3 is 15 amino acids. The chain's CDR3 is CASSLPWDNTYEQYF. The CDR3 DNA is TGTGCCAGCAGCTTACCCTGGGACAACACCTACGAGCAGTACTTC. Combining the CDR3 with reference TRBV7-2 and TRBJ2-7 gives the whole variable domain GAGVSQSPSNKVTEKGKDVELRCDPISGHTALYWYRQSLGQGLEFLIYFQGNSAPDKSGLPSDRFSAERTGGSVSTLTIQRTQQEDSAVYLCASSLPWDNTYEQYFGPGTRLTVT.

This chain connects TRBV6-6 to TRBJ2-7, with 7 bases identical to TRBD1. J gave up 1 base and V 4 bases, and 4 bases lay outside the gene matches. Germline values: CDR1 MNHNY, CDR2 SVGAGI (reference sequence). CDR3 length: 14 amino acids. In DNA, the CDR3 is TGTGCCAGCAGTTCGCAGGGGGAATCCTACGAGCAGTACTTC. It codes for CASSSQGESYEQYF.

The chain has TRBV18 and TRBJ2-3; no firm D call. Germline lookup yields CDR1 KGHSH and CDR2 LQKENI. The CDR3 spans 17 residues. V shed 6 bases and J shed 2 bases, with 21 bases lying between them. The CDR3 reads CASSSTKVVVTTDTQYF. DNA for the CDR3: TGTGCCAGCTCTAGCACCAAGGTGGTTGTTACCACAGATACGCAGTATTTT.